This is a list of T cell receptor beta chains from one sample in a study of technical replicates of blood from several donors. The assay was immunoSEQ multiplex PCR, and TCRdb's table has in-frame clones only and misses some. The sample carries about 15,000 clones, just under 90% recorded once. Sample: PBMCs. Every receptor here comes from a human donor in good health. Both conserved end residues are trimmed from each CDR3. The order of the fields is D gene, V gene, CDR3 protein. A D gene is named only where the DNA matches it firmly.

D gene: TRBD1
V gene: TRBV2
CDR3 protein: ASSGQGTEGYT

D gene: TRBD1
V gene: TRBV29-1
CDR3 protein: SVDPGQGGLGEQY

D gene: NA
V gene: TRBV10-1
CDR3 protein: ASSAGQGMNEQF

D gene: NA
V gene: TRBV5-5
CDR3 protein: ASSPEHGPSYEQY

D gene: NA
V gene: TRBV19
CDR3 protein: ASSITLEGIQPQH

D gene: TRBD1
V gene: TRBV28
CDR3 protein: ASSLYRGNYEQY

D gene: TRBD1
V gene: TRBV14
CDR3 protein: ASSPGTGPYNEQF

D gene: NA
V gene: TRBV9
CDR3 protein: ASHVAESSYNEQF

D gene: TRBD2
V gene: TRBV7-9
CDR3 protein: ASSFGGSGAYEQY

D gene: NA
V gene: TRBV28
CDR3 protein: ASSLDAGVTEAF

D gene: TRBD2
V gene: TRBV7-9
CDR3 protein: ASSLLAGPTDTQY

D gene: TRBD2
V gene: TRBV2
CDR3 protein: AIPGFTSGYNEQF